These T cell receptor beta chains were read from a single sample in a study of T cell changes during pregnancy in multiple sclerosis. The repertoire was sequenced with immunoSEQ multiplex PCR; TCRdb's copy has only in-frame clones and lacks some. The data show fewer than 70,000 clones, 80% to 95% seen once. The specimen was peripheral blood, collected in the second trimester of pregnancy. These receptors were collected from a female donor with multiple sclerosis, enrolled in a pregnancy study. Both conserved end residues are part of each CDR3. A D gene is named only where the DNA matches it firmly. A clone size is listed for some rows: how often the clone was seen (once, few, many), or a class if it is expanded.

DNA: TGCGCCAGCCGCATACCTTGGGCTCGAAAAGATACGCAGTATTTT; CDR3: CASRIPWARKDTQYF; size: -; J: TRBJ2-3; D: -; V: TRBV5-1
DNA: TGTGCCAGCAGACCAAGTTGGGCGGGATGGTACGAGCAGTACTTC; CDR3: CASRPSWAGWYEQYF; size: once; J: TRBJ2-7; D: -; V: TRBV5-6
DNA: TGTGCCAGCAGCTTAGATCTAGGGGCCGAGCAGTACTTC; CDR3: CASSLDLGAEQYF; size: -; J: TRBJ2-7; D: -; V: TRBV11-2
DNA: TGTGCCATCAATAAGGGACTGCTTCGCACAGATACGCAGTATTTT; CDR3: CAINKGLLRTDTQYF; size: -; J: TRBJ2-3; D: -; V: TRBV10-3
DNA: TGTGCCAGCAGTTACTCCTCAGGGTTCAATCAGCCCCAGCATTTT; CDR3: CASSYSSGFNQPQHF; size: -; J: TRBJ1-5; D: -; V: TRBV6-6
DNA: TGCGCCAGCAGTAACCCGGACAGGTACGAGCAGTACTTC; CDR3: CASSNPDRYEQYF; size: -; J: TRBJ2-7; D: TRBD1; V: TRBV10-2
DNA: TGTGCCAGCTCACCAACGCGGGGTGCCTCCGAGCAGTACTTC; CDR3: CASSPTRGASEQYF; size: -; J: TRBJ2-7; D: -; V: TRBV18
DNA: TGTGCCAGCAGTGGGGACAGGGCGGATGAAAAACTGTTTTTT; CDR3: CASSGDRADEKLFF; size: few; J: TRBJ1-4; D: TRBD1; V: TRBV7-9
DNA: TGCGCCAGCAGCTTGGAGTCGGGCAGGGCAGGCGAGCAGTACTTC; CDR3: CASSLESGRAGEQYF; size: -; J: TRBJ2-7; D: -; V: TRBV5-1
DNA: TGTGCCAGTAGTATCTTCCCTCAGACAGGCAGCAGCTCCTACGAGCAGTACTTC; CDR3: CASSIFPQTGSSSYEQYF; size: -; J: TRBJ2-7; D: -; V: TRBV19
DNA: TGCGCCAGCAGCCTCCTAGGCACCGGGGAGCTGTTTTTT; CDR3: CASSLLGTGELFF; size: few; J: TRBJ2-2; D: -; V: TRBV4-1
DNA: TGTGCCAGCACTTCTCTGGGACAGGGTATAATGAACACTGAAGCTTTCTTT; CDR3: CASTSLGQGIMNTEAFF; size: -; J: TRBJ1-1; D: TRBD1; V: TRBV2
DNA: TGTGCCAGCAGCCCACAAGGACAGGGGGCGAACACTGAAGCTTTCTTT; CDR3: CASSPQGQGANTEAFF; size: -; J: TRBJ1-1; D: TRBD1; V: TRBV7-2
DNA: TGTGCCAGCAGCTTGGGAGTAAGCGGAACTTACAATGAGCAGTTCTTC; CDR3: CASSLGVSGTYNEQFF; size: -; J: TRBJ2-1; D: -; V: TRBV5-4
DNA: TGCGCCAGCAGCCCGATTTCTAGCGGGAGGGCCACCGAGCAGTACTTC; CDR3: CASSPISSGRATEQYF; size: -; J: TRBJ2-7; D: TRBD2; V: TRBV5-1
DNA: TGTGCCAGCAGCCGTACAGGGGGCAGCTACGAGCAGTACTTC; CDR3: CASSRTGGSYEQYF; size: -; J: TRBJ2-7; D: TRBD1; V: TRBV5-4
DNA: TGCGCCAGCAGCGGAGGGGGACAGGGTGCCTACGAGCAGTACTTC; CDR3: CASSGGGQGAYEQYF; size: -; J: TRBJ2-7; D: TRBD1; V: TRBV5-1
DNA: TGCGCCAGCAGCCAACGACAGGGCTCGGTAGTAACTGAAGCTTTCTTT; CDR3: CASSQRQGSVVTEAFF; size: -; J: TRBJ1-1; D: TRBD1; V: TRBV4-3
DNA: TGTGCCAGCAGTTACTCGATAGAGGGAAACTATGGCTACACCTTC; CDR3: CASSYSIEGNYGYTF; size: -; J: TRBJ1-2; D: -; V: TRBV6-5
DNA: TGTGCCAGCAGCTTAGGGCTAGCTGACAACACAGATACGCAGTATTTT; CDR3: CASSLGLADNTDTQYF; size: -; J: TRBJ2-3; D: -; V: TRBV7-7
DNA: TGTGCCAGCAGTCGCCCCCAGTACGAGCAGTACTTC; CDR3: CASSRPQYEQYF; size: -; J: TRBJ2-7; D: -; V: TRBV28
DNA: TGTGCCAGCAGTTATGGTGGCAGGGGGCACATTCAGTACTTC; CDR3: CASSYGGRGHIQYF; size: -; J: TRBJ2-4; D: TRBD1; V: TRBV6-5
DNA: TGTGCCAGCAGCCTAGGGAGGGAGTCCTCCTCCTACGAGCAGTACTTC; CDR3: CASSLGRESSSYEQYF; size: -; J: TRBJ2-7; D: TRBD2; V: TRBV4-2
DNA: TGTGCCAGCACCTCCCCGGGGGGCGCGTTCCCAGATACGCAGTATTTT; CDR3: CASTSPGGAFPDTQYF; size: -; J: TRBJ2-3; D: -; V: TRBV7-9
DNA: TGTGCCAGCAGTCCCCTTTCGGCCTACGAGCAGTACTTC; CDR3: CASSPLSAYEQYF; size: -; J: TRBJ2-7; D: -; V: TRBV28
DNA: TGTGCCAGCTCACGGGACAGCGATCAGCCCCAGCATTTT; CDR3: CASSRDSDQPQHF; size: once; J: TRBJ1-5; D: TRBD1; V: TRBV18
DNA: TGTGCCTGGGACAGGGGTTCTGGAAACACCATATATTTT; CDR3: CAWDRGSGNTIYF; size: once; J: TRBJ1-3; D: TRBD1; V: TRBV30
DNA: TGTGCCAGCACCCCGAGCGGGAGGGGAAACGCCGGGGAGCTGTTTTTT; CDR3: CASTPSGRGNAGELFF; size: -; J: TRBJ2-2; D: TRBD2; V: TRBV2
DNA: TGCGCCAGCAGCCCCGGACAGACCCGAGAGACCCAGTACTTC; CDR3: CASSPGQTRETQYF; size: -; J: TRBJ2-5; D: -; V: TRBV4-1
DNA: TGTGCCTGGAGTAGGAGGGGACAGGCTGGAAACACCATATATTTT; CDR3: CAWSRRGQAGNTIYF; size: -; J: TRBJ1-3; D: TRBD1; V: TRBV30
DNA: TGTGCCAGCAGCTTGGCCAGGGGACGTGAAGCTTTCTTT; CDR3: CASSLARGREAFF; size: many; J: TRBJ1-1; D: -; V: TRBV5-4
DNA: TGTGCCTGGAGCCCCGACAGGGGCAGGGAAAAACTGTTTTTT; CDR3: CAWSPDRGREKLFF; size: once; J: TRBJ1-4; D: TRBD1; V: TRBV30
DNA: TGTGCCAGCAGCTTAGCGGGGGGGCTGAACAATGAGCAGTTCTTC; CDR3: CASSLAGGLNNEQFF; size: -; J: TRBJ2-1; D: -; V: TRBV7-9
DNA: TGTGCCAGCAGCCACCTATGGTGGCGGAAAGAGACCCAGTACTTC; CDR3: CASSHLWWRKETQYF; size: -; J: TRBJ2-5; D: -; V: TRBV28
DNA: TGTGCCAGCACCAACCTTGGGACTAGCGGGAGCTACAATGAGCAGTTCTTC; CDR3: CASTNLGTSGSYNEQFF; size: -; J: TRBJ2-1; D: TRBD2; V: TRBV18
DNA: TGTGCCATCACCAACTTTGTTGACTATGGCTACACCTTC; CDR3: CAITNFVDYGYTF; size: few; J: TRBJ1-2; D: -; V: TRBV10-3
DNA: TGTGCCATCCCGACAGCCGGCTCCTACGAGCAGTACTTC; CDR3: CAIPTAGSYEQYF; size: -; J: TRBJ2-7; D: -; V: TRBV7-2
DNA: TGTGCCAGCAGCTTGTTCAGACTAGCCAAAAACATTCAGTACTTC; CDR3: CASSLFRLAKNIQYF; size: -; J: TRBJ2-4; D: -; V: TRBV7-2
DNA: TGTGCTAGTGGTTTGGTGCCTGGAGGAGATCCACTATTGGGTGAGCAGTTCTTC; CDR3: CASGLVPGGDPLLGEQFF; size: -; J: TRBJ2-1; D: -; V: TRBV12-5
DNA: TGTGCCAGTAGTATCCTCGGCGCGGCCAACTACGAGCAGTACTTC; CDR3: CASSILGAANYEQYF; size: -; J: TRBJ2-7; D: -; V: TRBV19
DNA: TGTGCCAGCTCAAGGGACAGGAGTAACTATGGCTACACCTTC; CDR3: CASSRDRSNYGYTF; size: -; J: TRBJ1-2; D: TRBD1; V: TRBV18
DNA: TGTGCCAGCAGCTTCTGGCGGGATGCTGGCTACACCTTC; CDR3: CASSFWRDAGYTF; size: -; J: TRBJ1-2; D: -; V: TRBV7-2
DNA: TGTGCCAGTAGTACTGATCAGGGGGGCGATCAGCCCCAGCATTTT; CDR3: CASSTDQGGDQPQHF; size: -; J: TRBJ1-5; D: TRBD1; V: TRBV19
DNA: TGTGCCAGCAGCTCGCAGGGGACGAACACCGGGGAGCTGTTTTTT; CDR3: CASSSQGTNTGELFF; size: -; J: TRBJ2-2; D: -; V: TRBV11-2
DNA: TGTGCCAGCAGTGAGGCGGCAGCAGACTATCAGCCCCAGCATTTT; CDR3: CASSEAAADYQPQHF; size: once; J: TRBJ1-5; D: -; V: TRBV6-1
DNA: TGTGCCAGTAGTATACAGGTGAAGAACACTGAAGCTTTCTTT; CDR3: CASSIQVKNTEAFF; size: -; J: TRBJ1-1; D: -; V: TRBV19
DNA: TGTGCCAGCAGTGAAGCGGTCACTTACGAGCAGTACTTC; CDR3: CASSEAVTYEQYF; size: -; J: TRBJ2-7; D: -; V: TRBV6-1
DNA: TGTGCCAGCAGTTTAGCGGCAGTCGCAGGGGGCACTGAAGCTTTCTTT; CDR3: CASSLAAVAGGTEAFF; size: -; J: TRBJ1-1; D: TRBD1; V: TRBV27
DNA: TGTGCCAGCTCACCTTTGGGGGCGCAAGGCACAGATACGCAGTATTTT; CDR3: CASSPLGAQGTDTQYF; size: -; J: TRBJ2-3; D: -; V: TRBV18
DNA: TGTGCCAGCAGCGGGGGGTTGTTCACCGGGGAGCTGTTTTTT; CDR3: CASSGGLFTGELFF; size: -; J: TRBJ2-2; D: -; V: TRBV7-9
DNA: TGTGCCAGCAGCTTGGACGGGGGCACAGATACGCAGTATTTT; CDR3: CASSLDGGTDTQYF; size: -; J: TRBJ2-3; D: -; V: TRBV7-2
DNA: TGTGCTAGCAGTTCCGGACTAGCGGGAGCTCGGGAGACCCAGTACTTC; CDR3: CASSSGLAGARETQYF; size: -; J: TRBJ2-5; D: TRBD2; V: TRBV7-7
DNA: TGTGCCTGGGCCGGCATAAGAGGGTCCGAGCAGTACTTC; CDR3: CAWAGIRGSEQYF; size: -; J: TRBJ2-7; D: -; V: TRBV30
DNA: TGTGCCAGCAGCCAAATTTCCGACAGGGCAGAACGGGAAGCTTTCTTT; CDR3: CASSQISDRAEREAFF; size: -; J: TRBJ1-1; D: TRBD1; V: TRBV28
DNA: TGTGCCAGCAGCTTAGACGGGTATAGCAATCAGCCCCAGCATTTT; CDR3: CASSLDGYSNQPQHF; size: -; J: TRBJ1-5; D: -; V: TRBV11-2